This T cell receptor beta chain was recovered during a study of shared clonotypes between healthy human individuals. The wider study: The donor pool was made up of two women and three men aged 18 to 49. Study-level results: Shared across four donors were roughly 4.8% of the naive CD4 clonotypes. At large depth, rarefaction still showed sorted-subset sequencing to be incomplete.

Worth noting for this clone: Its specificity is not known.

This CDR3 has 21 amino acids. Looked up from germline, CDR1 is SGHRS and CDR2 is YFSETQ. The ends lost 0 bases at V and 2 bases at J; junction bases unmatched: 21. Clones were read by immunoSEQ multiplex PCR, and TCRdb kept only the in-frame ones, dropping some. The table records 2 million to 2.5 million clones, just over 90% of them present only once. Sequenced: naive CD4+ T cells from PBMCs. Sample subset: CD45RA+ positively selected. This chain connects TRBV5-1 to TRBJ2-3; TRBD2 agrees at 7 bases. The receptor comes from a man aged 18-30 years in good health. Some clones in this sample may be carry-over from other donors' samples. In nucleotides, the CDR3 is TGCGCCAGCAGCTTGGACCCGATATCAGAGACTAGCTGGGGGATCACAGATACGCAGTATTTT. Residues: CASSLDPISETSWGITDTQYF.